One sample yielded the 2 T cell receptor beta chains listed below, sequenced in a study of T cell responses to AZD1222 COVID-19 vaccine. Assay used: immunoSEQ multiplex PCR; TCRdb lists only in-frame clones, some missing. The sample lists 110,000 to 150,000 clones; roughly nine tenths were seen once. The source material was peripheral blood, sampled on day 0 of AZD1222 vaccination. The source is an adult in good health.

V usage is TRBV9 and J usage is TRBJ1-2, with 7 bases fitting TRBD1. Germline V lookup: CDR1 SGDLS, CDR2 YYNGEE. Trimming cost V 1 base and J 7 bases; bases outside gene matches: 22. The CDR3 loop spans 19 amino acids. CDR3 nucleotides: TGTGCCAGCAGCGTATCATCGACGACAGGGCCGGCAGCAAGTGGTGGCTACACCTTC. Protein product: CASSVSSTTGPAASGGYTF.

The chain uses TRBV30 and TRBJ2-7; D gene ambiguous. CDR3 size: 12 residues. The V end was cut by 2 bases, the J end by 3 bases, with 8 bases between. Germline V CDR1 and CDR2: GTSNPN, SVGIG (reference sequence). As DNA, the CDR3 is TGTGCCTGGAGTTCGAACCACTACGAGCAGTACTTC. Protein product: CAWSSNHYEQYF. The full variable domain, rest sourced from reference TRBV30 and TRBJ2-7, is SQTIHQWPATLVQPVGSPLSLECTVEGTSNPNLYWYRQAAGRGLQLLFYSVGIGQISSEVPQNLSASRPQDRQFILSSKKLLLSDSGFYLCAWSSNHYEQYFGPGTRLTVT.